The 27 T cell receptor beta chains below all came from one sample that was sequenced in a study of Ad26.COV2.S vaccination and SARS-CoV-2 variants. As to treatment: 15 to 20 received Ad26.COV2.S at low or high dose, single or two shots; 5 received placebo; per-sample allocation not given. All samples were drawn on day 63, counting from the first vaccine or placebo injection. This table comes from immunoSEQ multiplex PCR, and its TCRdb copy is limited to in-frame clones, with some not included. Here the sample spans about 350,000 clones, 70% to 90% being singletons. The source was peripheral blood, collected in a trial of Ad26.COV2.S vaccine versus placebo. The source of these receptors is a person between 18 and 60 years old who received the Ad26.COV2.S COVID-19 vaccine or a placebo.

The chain links TRBV12-3 or TRBV12-4 to TRBJ1-1; D unclear. V lost 5 bases to trimming and J lost 8 bases, with 12 bases between them. The CDR3 sequence is 12 residues long. The CDR3 loop reads CASSEYSSEAFF. The CDR3 DNA is TGTGCCAGCAGTGAATACAGCTCCGAAGCTTTCTTT.

This clone appeared a few times. This sequence joins TRBV2 and TRBJ2-7, with TRBD2 matching over 12 bases. The CDR3 contains 14 residues. Germline trimming cut 10 bases from V and 4 bases from J; bases unmatched to any gene: 8. The germline CDR1 and CDR2 sequences are SNHLY and FYNNEI. DNA of the CDR3: TGTGCCATCAAAGCAACTAGCGGGAGGTACGAGCAGTACTTC. This sequence encodes CAIKATSGRYEQYF.

This rearrangement joins TRBV23-1 to TRBJ2-1; 7 bases fit TRBD1. TRBV23-1 is sorted into the ORF group, with uncertain function. The CDR3 extends over 16 amino acids. The V segment lost 4 bases and the J segment 5 bases; nucleotides outside the gene matches: 11. CDR3 sequence: CASSLKPGQLDNEQFF. In DNA, the CDR3 is TGCGCCAGCAGTCTCAAACCGGGACAGCTAGACAATGAGCAGTTCTTC.

V is TRBV10-3 and J is TRBJ2-7, with D possibly matching TRBD2 (7 bases). Trimming cost V 3 bases and J 4 bases, with 16 bases left between them. Germline-derived CDR1 and CDR2 are ENHRY and SYGVKD. The CDR3 sequence is 15 residues long. CDR3 nucleotides: TGTGCCATCAGTGAAGGGGGGGTCGTGGGGTACGAGCAGTACTTC. Translation gives CAISEGGVVGYEQYF.

The chain combines TRBV5-1 with TRBJ2-3; 8 bases align to TRBD2. CDR1 is SGHRS, CDR2 YFSETQ, per germline. The CDR3 has 16 amino acids. J was trimmed by 3 bases and V by 0 bases; bases with no gene match: 6. The CDR3 bases are TGCGCCAGCAGCTTGGCCTACGGGAGGGGAACAGATACGCAGTATTTT. Translating gives CASSLAYGRGTDTQYF.

J is TRBJ1-2 and V is TRBV7-2; a weak D match, TRBD1 (5 bases). Germline lookup yields CDR1 SGHTA and CDR2 FQGNSA. The V end was cut by 0 bases, the J end by 7 bases, with 12 bases between. The CDR3 consists of 14 residues. CDR3 coding DNA: TGTGCCAGCAGCTTAGCGTCGTCAGGGTTTGGCTACACCTTC. It codes for CASSLASSGFGYTF.

This chain links TRBV2 with TRBJ2-3; 13 nucleotides match TRBD2. The trim removed 5 bases at V and 4 bases at J, leaving 15 bases unmatched. CDR1 is SNHLY and CDR2 is FYNNEI in the germline V gene. The CDR3 is 19 residues long. The CDR3 sequence: CASSQNPTSGGFSADTQYF. The CDR3 DNA is TGTGCCAGCAGTCAAAACCCGACTAGCGGGGGGTTTAGCGCAGATACGCAGTATTTT.

This rearrangement joins TRBV5-4 to TRBJ2-7, with 9 bases that match TRBD1. There are 14 residues in the CDR3. V lost 4 bases to trimming and J lost 3 bases; unmatched junction nucleotides: 5. Germline V gene data show CDR1 as SGHNT and CDR2 as YYREEE (reference sequence). The CDR3 spells CASSPGGQGYEQYF. The CDR3 DNA is TGTGCCAGCAGCCCCGGGGGACAGGGCTACGAGCAGTACTTC.

This clone was found a few times. The CDR3 loop is CASSLQGAATYEQYF. CDR3 DNA sequence: TGTGCCAGCAGTTTACAGGGAGCTGCAACCTACGAGCAGTACTTC. V and J are TRBV27 and TRBJ2-7; either TRBD1 or TRBD2 may fit D (5 bases each). The germline V gene encodes CDR1 MNHEY and CDR2 SMNVEV (reference sequence). Trimming removed 2 bases at V and 2 bases at J, with 13 bases between. CDR3 length: 15 amino acids.

The chain uses TRBV6-2 or TRBV6-3 and TRBJ2-7; D perhaps matches TRBD1 (5 bases). V lost 6 bases to trimming and J lost 1 base, with 10 bases between them. The germline CDR1 and CDR2 sequences are MNHEY and SVGEGT. This CDR3 comprises 13 residues. The CDR3 nucleotides are TGTGCCAGCAGCCCGCAGGGATCCTACGAGCAGTACTTC. As protein: CASSPQGSYEQYF.

The V call is TRBV9, the J call TRBJ1-6; a weak D match, TRBD1 (5 bases). Trimming stripped 2 bases from V and 5 bases from J, with 11 bases between. CDR3 length: 15 amino acids. The V gene's germline CDR1 is SGDLS and CDR2 YYNGEE. CDR3 nucleotides: TGTGCCAGCAGCGTCAACCGGGGCCATAATTCACCCCTCCACTTT. Amino acids: CASSVNRGHNSPLHF. The whole variable domain, filled in from reference TRBV9 and TRBJ1-6, reads DSGVTQTPKHLITATGQRVTLRCSPRSGDLSVYWYQQSLDQGLQFLIQYYNGEERAKGNILERFSAQQFPDLHSELNLSSLELGDSALYFCASSVNRGHNSPLHFGNGTRLTVT.

The chain combines TRBV7-2 with TRBJ1-3; D uncertain. Germline V gives CDR1 SGHTA, CDR2 FQGNSA. This CDR3 has 14 residues. The ends were cut back, 3 bases at V and 0 bases at J, with 6 bases in the middle. For the CDR3, the DNA is TGTGCCAGCAGCTTGGGGTTCTCTGGAAACACCATATATTTT. It translates to CASSLGFSGNTIYF.

V gene TRBV27 combines with J gene TRBJ2-2, with 10 bases identical to TRBD1. The CDR3 has 16 residues. Germline-derived CDR1 and CDR2 are MNHEY and SMNVEV (reference sequence). After removal of 4 bases from V and 5 bases from J, the junction contained 7 bases not matched to a gene. Written as DNA, the CDR3 is TGTGCCAGCAGTTGGGGGACAGGGGCGCGGACCGGGGAGCTGTTTTTT. Protein: CASSWGTGARTGELFF.

This clone was counted only a few times. The chain has TRBV6-5 and TRBJ2-5; 7 bases fit TRBD2. CDR3 length equals 11 residues. Germline CDR1 and CDR2: MNHEY and SVGAGI. V dropped 7 bases and J dropped 7; count of bases not matched to a gene: 3. The CDR3 DNA is TGTGCCAGCAAATGGGGGGGGACCCAGTACTTC. It translates to CASKWGGTQYF.

This chain uses TRBV4-1 with TRBJ2-4; the match to TRBD1 covers 9 bases. Germline CDR1 reads MGHRA; CDR2 reads YSYEKL. The CDR3 sequence is 17 residues long. V shed 5 bases, J shed 0 bases, and the junction held 8 bases outside the gene matches. CDR3 DNA: TGCGCCAGCAGCGCTTTGCCGGGACAGGGAGCCAAAAACATTCAGTACTTC. This codes for CASSALPGQGAKNIQYF.

This clone occurred a few times. The chain is built from TRBV2 and TRBJ2-7; possibly TRBD1 or TRBD2 for D (5 bases each). V was cut by 4 bases and J by 6 bases, with 16 bases left in between. Germline loops: CDR1 SNHLY, CDR2 FYNNEI. This CDR3 is built from 14 residues. The CDR3 is CASSGGVISGEQYF. CDR3 nucleotides: TGTGCCAGCAGTGGAGGGGTAATATCGGGCGAGCAGTACTTC.

The J gene is TRBJ1-5, the V gene TRBV30, with a tentative D call TRBD1 (6 bases). Germline CDR1 GTSNPN, CDR2 SVGIG (reference sequence). Trimming shortened V by 3 bases and J by 2 bases, and 11 bases separated the two germline ends. The length of the CDR3 is 14 residues. The CDR3 spells CAWRQGKGNQPQHF. CDR3 bases: TGTGCCTGGAGACAGGGTAAAGGCAATCAGCCCCAGCATTTT.

The J gene is TRBJ1-5, the V gene TRBV28, with D tentatively TRBD1 (6 bases). CDR3 size: 18 residues. CDR1 and CDR2 (germline): MDHEN, SYDVKM. Between the trimmed V and J ends, which lost 3 bases and 0 bases, there was a span of 18 bases. In nucleotides, the CDR3 is TGTGCCAGCAGTTTTCCGAGGACAGTGCTCAATAGCAATCAGCCCCAGCATTTT. Protein: CASSFPRTVLNSNQPQHF. The full variable domain, in which reference TRBV28 and TRBJ1-5 provide the parts outside the CDR3, is DVKVTQSSRYLVKRTGEKVFLECVQDMDHENMFWYRQDPGLGLRLIYFSYDVKMKEKGDIPEGYSVSREKKERFSLILESASTNQTSMYLCASSFPRTVLNSNQPQHFGDGTRLSIL.

The V and J genes are TRBV4-3 and TRBJ2-7, with D possibly being TRBD1 (6 bases). V lost 4 bases, J lost 5 bases, and 18 bases lay in between. This CDR3 region has 15 residues. Germline V gene lookup returns CDR1 LGHNA and CDR2 YSLEER. Here the CDR3 reads CASSLNMDRADEQYF. In DNA, the CDR3 is TGCGCCAGCAGCCTGAATATGGACAGAGCCGACGAGCAGTACTTC.

J is TRBJ2-2 and V is TRBV18; tentative D call: TRBD1 (6 bases). This CDR3 comprises 15 residues. The V end was cut by 4 bases, the J end by 4 bases, with 13 bases between. CDR1 KGHSH and CDR2 LQKENI come from the germline V gene. The CDR3 DNA reads as TGTGCCAGCTCACAGAACCAGGGGCGCACCGGGGAGCTGTTTTTT. The encoded protein is CASSQNQGRTGELFF. The entire variable domain, with the rest obtained from reference TRBV18 and TRBJ2-2, is as follows: NAGVMQNPRHLVRRRGQEARLRCSPMKGHSHVYWYRQLPEEGLKFMVYLQKENIIDESGMPKERFSAEFPKEGPSILRIQQVVRGDSAAYFCASSQNQGRTGELFFGEGSRLTVL.

V gene TRBV10-3 combines with J gene TRBJ1-1; possibly TRBD1 for D (6 bases). The CDR3 consists of 15 residues. CDR1 is ENHRY and CDR2 is SYGVKD in the germline V gene. V was pared by 2 bases and J by 4 bases, with 14 bases between. The DNA of the CDR3 is TGTGCCATCAGTGAGCTTCGGGGGCAGGGCACTGAAGCTTTCTTT. It is translated as CAISELRGQGTEAFF.

The chain joins TRBV6-5 to TRBJ1-1; 9 bases match TRBD1. The J segment lost 1 base and the V segment lost 4 bases, leaving 7 bases of the junction unmatched. Germline CDR1 is MNHEY and CDR2 is SVGAGI. The CDR3 has 16 residues. DNA for the CDR3: TGTGCCAGCAGTTGGGCCGGGACAGGGAGGAACACTGAAGCTTTCTTT. It is translated as CASSWAGTGRNTEAFF.

This chain joins TRBV9 and TRBJ2-2, with a possible D match to TRBD2 (6 bases). V was cut by 0 bases and J by 5 bases, with 8 bases left in between. Germline CDR1 is SGDLS and CDR2 is YYNGEE. The CDR3 spans 14 residues. The CDR3 DNA sequence: TGTGCCAGCAGCGTAGGTGGGGGGACCGGGGAGCTGTTTTTT. Amino acids: CASSVGGGTGELFF.

This sequence joins TRBV7-2 and TRBJ1-2, with TRBD1 identical over 8 bases. Unmatched junction bases numbered 4, after V lost 3 bases and J lost 1 base. The CDR3 covers 15 residues. Germline values: CDR1 SGHTA, CDR2 FQGNSA. CDR3 residues: CASSFDRGLNYGYTF. The CDR3 DNA follows: TGTGCCAGCAGCTTCGACAGGGGTCTTAACTATGGCTACACCTTC.

The chain recombines TRBV5-1 with TRBJ2-1; TRBD2 matches at 9 bases. The CDR3 spans 15 residues. CDR1 and CDR2 (germline): SGHRS, YFSETQ. V lost 0 bases and J lost 8; bases outside the gene matches: 6. CDR3 nucleotides: TGCGCCAGCAGCTTGGATGCGGGAGGGGAATATGAGCAGTTCTTC. It is translated as CASSLDAGGEYEQFF.

This sequence joins TRBV6-5 and TRBJ2-1; TRBD2 matches at 7 bases. The CDR3 totals 13 residues. CDR1 and CDR2 from the germline V gene are MNHEY and SVGAGI. The CDR3 DNA follows: TGTGCGACCAGGGAGGGTCATCTCCATGAGCAGTTCTTC. This codes for CATREGHLHEQFF.

The gene calls are TRBV18 and TRBJ2-5; D is unclear. V was clipped by 3 bases and J by 0 bases, with 11 bases between them. This CDR3 has 15 residues. Germline CDR1 is KGHSH and CDR2 is LQKENI. The CDR3, as DNA: TGTGCCAGCTCACCCGATGGTCCTAACCAAGAGACCCAGTACTTC. Translation: CASSPDGPNQETQYF.